This TCR beta chain was sequenced for a study of T cell responses to AZD1222 COVID-19 vaccine. Whole-study findings and limits: Seropositive at baseline were only a handful of AZD1222 recipients. The repertoires were collected only after the peak T cell response.

Assay used: immunoSEQ multiplex PCR; TCRdb lists only in-frame clones, some missing. The sample contains roughly 190,000 clones, about 89% of which appear only once. This CDR3 region has 13 residues. Germline assignment: CDR1 SGHVS and CDR2 FQNEAQ. The V gene end was trimmed by 5 bases and the J gene end by 7 bases; junction bases not matched to a gene: 5. As to this clone: Antigen specificity is unknown.

Sequencing was performed on peripheral blood, taken 28 days after the second AZD1222 dose. The chain couples TRBV7-8 to TRBJ1-1; TRBD1 matches at 9 bases. The TCR originated in an adult who received the AZD1222 COVID-19 vaccine. The CDR3 loop is CASSRGTGSEAFF. The CDR3 region has the DNA TGTGCCAGCAGCCGAGGGACAGGGAGTGAAGCTTTCTTT.